Listed below are T cell receptor beta chains from one sample, sequenced in a study of blood T cell repertoires in COVID-19. Here immunoSEQ multiplex PCR was the method, and the copy in TCRdb shows in-frame clones only, minus some. This sample yields some 120,000 clones, of which approximately 90% are seen a single time; more than 1.5% belongs to the top ten. The sequenced sample was peripheral blood. These receptors all stem from a human donor in a cohort sampled during active COVID-19. The CDR3 runs from the conserved cysteine through the conserved F or W. The D gene is left open where the match is weak. Expanded clones get a size class; other rows say once, few or many, or leave the size out.

TRBJ1-1	TRBV5-1	once	TRBD1	CASRQTGTNTEAFF	TGCGCCAGCAGGCAGACAGGGACAAACACTGAAGCTTTCTTT
TRBJ2-2	TRBV11-1	NA	NA	CASSLGPGELFF	TGTGCCAGCAGCCTAGGTCCTGGGGAGCTGTTTTTT
TRBJ2-5	TRBV4-1	once	TRBD2	CASSQGQRGQETQYF	TGCGCCAGCAGCCAAGGACAGCGGGGACAAGAGACCCAGTACTTC
TRBJ1-1	TRBV10-2	once	NA	CASRETLSPEAFF	TGCGCCAGCCGGGAAACACTATCCCCTGAAGCTTTCTTT
TRBJ2-2	TRBV7-7	few	TRBD2	CASSRSGTSVIGELFF	TGTGCTAGCAGCCGATCCGGGACTAGCGTAATCGGGGAGCTGTTTTTT
TRBJ1-5	TRBV5-1	NA	TRBD1	CASSLGPTGVRNQPQHF	TGCGCCAGCAGCTTAGGTCCGACAGGGGTGCGCAATCAGCCCCAGCATTTT
TRBJ1-6	TRBV27	NA	NA	CASSVTVFGPLHF	TGTGCCAGCAGTGTGACAGTCTTTGGACCCCTCCACTTT
TRBJ1-1	TRBV15	NA	NA	CATSREIGEATEAFF	TGTGCCACCAGCAGAGAGATAGGAGAGGCCACTGAAGCTTTCTTT
TRBJ1-2	TRBV9	NA	NA	CASSVVPTGNYGYTF	TGTGCCAGCAGCGTAGTCCCCACAGGGAACTATGGCTACACCTTC
TRBJ2-7	TRBV6-6	NA	NA	CASSRLGAPQEQYF	TGTGCCAGCAGCCGCCTTGGGGCGCCTCAAGAGCAGTACTTC
TRBJ1-1	TRBV9	NA	NA	CASSVGAGNEAFF	TGTGCCAGCAGCGTAGGGGCAGGGAATGAAGCTTTCTTT
TRBJ2-3	TRBV5-4	many	TRBD2	CASGGGRASDTQYF	TGTGCCAGCGGGGGCGGGAGGGCTTCAGATACGCAGTATTTT
TRBJ2-7	TRBV6-4	NA	NA	CASSDAADYEQYF	TGTGCCAGCAGTGACGCGGCAGACTACGAGCAGTACTTC
TRBJ2-1	TRBV3-1/TRBV3-2	NA	TRBD1	CASGSGQGNINEQFF	TGTGCCAGCGGGTCGGGACAGGGAAATATCAATGAGCAGTTCTTC
TRBJ2-1	TRBV2	NA	TRBD2	CAIIAGLASNEQFF	TGTGCCATCATAGCGGGGCTGGCCTCCAATGAGCAGTTCTTC
TRBJ1-2	TRBV19	NA	NA	CASKGQNLLTDGYTF	TGTGCCAGCAAAGGACAGAACTTACTCACCGATGGCTACACCTTC
TRBJ2-7	TRBV11-2	NA	TRBD2	CASSVGTTPYEQYF	TGTGCCAGCAGCGTCGGGACTACCCCCTACGAGCAGTACTTC
TRBJ2-1	TRBV5-1	NA	TRBD2	CASSLEGLAGGEQFF	TGCGCCAGCAGCTTGGAGGGACTAGCGGGTGGTGAGCAGTTCTTC
TRBJ2-7	TRBV6-1	NA	TRBD1	CASSEWLLVGGTGTYEQYF	TGTGCCAGCAGTGAATGGTTATTGGTGGGCGGGACAGGGACTTACGAGCAGTACTTC
TRBJ2-2	TRBV2	NA	TRBD1	CASSGQGPFVGELFF	TGTGCCAGTTCCGGACAGGGCCCTTTTGTCGGGGAGCTGTTTTTT
TRBJ1-5	TRBV10-2	NA	TRBD1	CASGGQGGQPQHF	TGCGCCAGTGGGGGACAGGGAGGTCAGCCCCAGCATTTT
TRBJ1-2	TRBV3-1/TRBV3-2	NA	TRBD1	CASSYKGRDSYGYTF	TGTGCCAGCAGCTACAAAGGCCGGGACAGCTATGGCTACACCTTC
TRBJ2-1	TRBV10-2	NA	TRBD1	CATRTGRNEQFF	TGCGCCACGAGGACAGGGAGGAATGAGCAGTTCTTC
TRBJ2-1	TRBV12-3/TRBV12-4	NA	NA	CASKGWWDEQFF	TGTGCCAGCAAGGGGTGGTGGGATGAGCAGTTCTTC
TRBJ2-1	TRBV18	NA	NA	CASSPNRQNEQFF	TGTGCCAGCTCACCAAACCGACAAAATGAGCAGTTCTTC
TRBJ1-2	TRBV6-1	NA	NA	CASSETPGIANYGYTF	TGTGCCAGCAGTGAAACGCCAGGAATAGCTAACTATGGCTACACCTTC
TRBJ2-5	TRBV5-4	NA	TRBD2	CASSLRGEETQYF	TGTGCCAGCAGCTTGCGGGGGGAAGAGACCCAGTACTTC